This entry concerns a single TCR beta chain. Its antigen remains unknown. The sample comes from a study of blood T cells in healthy people across ages. Alongside a J-beta primer mix, a sample-barcoded 5' primer served in a second PCR lasting about 7 to 12 cycles. A template-switch adaptor that had 12 random nucleotides put a tag on each cDNA molecule. From each sample, at least 2.5 million paired-end reads containing CDR3 were obtained. Via MiXCR, TCRdb re-called the 5' RACE reads, giving one row per CDR3 protein. The repertoire holds 980,000 or so distinct CDR3 sequences, with roughly 52% as singletons. The CDR3 sequence is 15 residues long. Trimming removed 6 bases from V and 2 bases from J, with 15 bases in between. CDR1 and CDR2 (germline): SGHTA, FQGNSA. General study results and limits: Without sorted subsets, naive and antigen-experienced compartments could not be conclusively compared.

This clonotype was obtained from a man aged 25-40 years in good health. Sequenced input: blood. V and J are TRBV7-2 and TRBJ2-3, with D perhaps given as TRBD1 or TRBD2 (6 bases each). The CDR3 loop is CASSAWGAPTDTQYF. Here the CDR3 DNA reads TGTGCCAGCAGTGCGTGGGGGGCCCCCACAGATACGCAGTATTTT.